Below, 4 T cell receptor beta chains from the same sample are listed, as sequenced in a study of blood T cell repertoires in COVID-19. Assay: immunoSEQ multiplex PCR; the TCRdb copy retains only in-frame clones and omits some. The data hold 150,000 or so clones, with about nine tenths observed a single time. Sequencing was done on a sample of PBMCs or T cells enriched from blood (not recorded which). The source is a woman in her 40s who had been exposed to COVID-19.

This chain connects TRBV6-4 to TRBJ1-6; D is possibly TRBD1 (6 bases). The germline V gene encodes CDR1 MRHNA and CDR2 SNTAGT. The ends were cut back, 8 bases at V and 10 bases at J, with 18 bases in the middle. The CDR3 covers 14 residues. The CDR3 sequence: CASGGGREDSPLHF. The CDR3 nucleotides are TGTGCCAGCGGTGGGGGCAGGGAGGACTCACCCCTCCACTTT.

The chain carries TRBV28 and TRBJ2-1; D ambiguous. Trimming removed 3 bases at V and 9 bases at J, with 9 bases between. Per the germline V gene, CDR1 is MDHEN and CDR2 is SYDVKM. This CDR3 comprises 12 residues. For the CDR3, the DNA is TGTGCCAGCAGTTTCACGGCAGGTGAGCAGTTCTTC. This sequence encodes CASSFTAGEQFF.

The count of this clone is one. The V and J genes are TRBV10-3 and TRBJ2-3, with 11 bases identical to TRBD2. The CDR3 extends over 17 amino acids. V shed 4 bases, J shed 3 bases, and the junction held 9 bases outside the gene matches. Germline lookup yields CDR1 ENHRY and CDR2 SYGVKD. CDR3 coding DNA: TGTGCCATCAGTGCCAATAGCGGGGGGGCAGGGACAGATACGCAGTATTTT. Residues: CAISANSGGAGTDTQYF.

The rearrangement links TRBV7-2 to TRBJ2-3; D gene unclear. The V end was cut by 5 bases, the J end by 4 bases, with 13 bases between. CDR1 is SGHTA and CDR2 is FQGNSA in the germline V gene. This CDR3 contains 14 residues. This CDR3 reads CASSHRFGSDTQYF. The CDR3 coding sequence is TGTGCCAGCAGCCATAGGTTCGGGTCAGATACGCAGTATTTT.